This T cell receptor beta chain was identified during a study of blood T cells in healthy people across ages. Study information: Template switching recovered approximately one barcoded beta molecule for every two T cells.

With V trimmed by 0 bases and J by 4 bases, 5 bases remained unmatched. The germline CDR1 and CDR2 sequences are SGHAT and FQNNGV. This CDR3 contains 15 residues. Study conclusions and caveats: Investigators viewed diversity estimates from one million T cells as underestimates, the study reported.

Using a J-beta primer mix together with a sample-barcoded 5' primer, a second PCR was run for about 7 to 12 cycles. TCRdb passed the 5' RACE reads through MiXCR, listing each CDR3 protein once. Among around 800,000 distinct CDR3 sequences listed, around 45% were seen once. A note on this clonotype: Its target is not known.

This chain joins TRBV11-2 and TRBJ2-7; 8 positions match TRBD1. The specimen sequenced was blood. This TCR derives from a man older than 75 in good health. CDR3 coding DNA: TGTGCCAGCAGCTTAGAAGGGACAGGTCCTTACGAGCAGTACTTC. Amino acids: CASSLEGTGPYEQYF.